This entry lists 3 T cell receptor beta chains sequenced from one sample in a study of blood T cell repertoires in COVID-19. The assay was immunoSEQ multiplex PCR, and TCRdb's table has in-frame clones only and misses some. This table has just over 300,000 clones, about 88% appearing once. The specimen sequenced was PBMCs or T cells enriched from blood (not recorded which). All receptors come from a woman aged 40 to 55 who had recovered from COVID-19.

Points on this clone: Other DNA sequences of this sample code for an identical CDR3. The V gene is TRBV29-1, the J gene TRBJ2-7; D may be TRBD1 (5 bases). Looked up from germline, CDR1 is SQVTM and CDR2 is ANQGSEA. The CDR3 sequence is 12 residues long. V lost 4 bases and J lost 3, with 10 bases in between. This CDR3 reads CSVVGQGYEQYF. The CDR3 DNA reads TGCAGCGTTGTCGGGCAGGGCTACGAGCAGTACTTC.

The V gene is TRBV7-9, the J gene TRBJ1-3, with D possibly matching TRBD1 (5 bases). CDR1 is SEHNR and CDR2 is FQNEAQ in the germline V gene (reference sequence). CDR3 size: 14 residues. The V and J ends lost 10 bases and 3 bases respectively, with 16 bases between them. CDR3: CATPGQGFGNTIYF. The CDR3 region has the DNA TGTGCCACTCCTGGTCAGGGTTTTGGAAACACCATATATTTT.

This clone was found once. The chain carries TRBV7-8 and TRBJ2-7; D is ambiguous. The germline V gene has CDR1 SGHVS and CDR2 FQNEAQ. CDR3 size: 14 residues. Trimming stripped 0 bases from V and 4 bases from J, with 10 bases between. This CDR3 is CASSLAGRSYEQYF. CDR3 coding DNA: TGTGCCAGCAGCTTAGCTGGCAGGTCATACGAGCAGTACTTC.